The 28 T cell receptor beta chains presented below share a single source sample, sequenced in a study of CXCR3-negative and CXCR3-positive naive CD8 T cells. Libraries of TRB cDNA were made by 5' RACE and carried UMIs. TCRdb re-called the 5' RACE reads and gives one entry per CDR3 protein, without DNA. This sample's table has more than 50,000 distinct CDR3 sequences. What was sequenced was naive CXCR3- CD8+ T cells from blood. Subset meaning: CD45RO-CCR7+CD27+CD95- naive CD8+ T cells lacking CXCR3 (TNR3-). These receptors all come from a human donor in good health. Some clones in this sample may be carry-over from other donors' samples.

The chain carries TRBV28 and TRBJ1-6. This CDR3 is 16 amino acids long. Per the germline V gene, CDR1 is MDHEN and CDR2 is SYDVKM. This chain's CDR3 is CASTPAGGDYNSPLHF.

The CDR3: CSASQAGGSSYEQYF. The genes are TRBV20-1 and TRBJ2-7; the D call of TRBD1 rests on TCRdb alone, since no DNA is present to check it. The CDR3 contains 15 residues. Looked up from germline, CDR1 is DFQATT and CDR2 is SNEGSKA (reference sequence).

The CDR3 loop is CASSVLRDTQYF. The chain is built from TRBV9 and TRBJ2-3. This CDR3 comprises 12 residues. CDR1 and CDR2 from the germline V gene are SGDLS and YYNGEE.

The genes are TRBV7-2 and TRBJ2-1; the TCRdb D gene call, TRBD1, has no DNA to confirm it. CDR1 SGHTA and CDR2 FQGNSA come from the germline V gene. The CDR3 sequence is 16 residues long. CDR3 sequence reads: CASSPRGVGSYNEQFF.

J is TRBJ2-3 and V is TRBV29-1; without DNA, the TCRdb call of TRBD1 cannot be checked. Germline CDR1 SQVTM, CDR2 ANQGSEA. The CDR3 is 13 amino acids. The CDR3 here is CSVPGQPPDTQYF.

The chain joins TRBV4-1 to TRBJ2-1; TCRdb designates TRBD2, a call that cannot be tested without DNA. Per the germline V gene, CDR1 is MGHRA and CDR2 is YSYEKL. CDR3 size: 16 residues. The CDR3 region is CASSQDLAGSYNEQFF.

Frequency places this clonotype as medium-sized (0.01 to 0.1%). V usage is TRBV29-1 and J usage is TRBJ1-1; no DNA is available, so the TRBD1 call from TCRdb remains unchecked. The CDR3 is 13 residues long. CDR1 SQVTM and CDR2 ANQGSEA come from the germline V gene. The CDR3 sequence: CSATHRGPAEAFF. Full variable domain (rest looked up from reference TRBV29-1 and TRBJ1-1): SAVISQKPSRDICQRGTSLTIQCQVDSQVTMMFWYRQQPGQSLTLIATANQGSEATYESGFVIDKFPISRPNLTFSTLTVSNMSPEDSSIYLCSATHRGPAEAFFGQGTRLTVV.

The chain couples TRBV10-3 to TRBJ2-1. The CDR3 loop spans 11 amino acids. Germline CDR1 ENHRY, CDR2 SYGVKD. CDR3 in amino acids: CAISESQEQFF.

V usage is TRBV4-3 and J usage is TRBJ2-1; TCRdb gives TRBD2 as the D gene, but with no DNA this cannot be confirmed. Germline assignment: CDR1 LGHNA and CDR2 YSLEER. The CDR3 totals 17 residues. This CDR3 reads CASSQDGGTSGYNEQFF.

This rearrangement joins TRBV28 to TRBJ2-1; the D gene TCRdb calls, TRBD2, cannot be checked with no DNA. The CDR3 consists of 18 residues. CDR1 and CDR2 (germline): MDHEN, SYDVKM. The CDR3 spells CASSLYGASGETGNEQFF.

The chain is built from TRBV7-9 and TRBJ1-1. This CDR3 has 16 amino acids. Per the germline V gene, CDR1 is SEHNR and CDR2 is FQNEAQ (reference sequence). The CDR3 loop reads CASSVEKRLGNTEAFF.

This rearrangement joins TRBV13 to TRBJ1-1; TCRdb lists TRBD1, though no DNA is available to test this call. The CDR3 contains 12 residues. Per germline, CDR1 PRHDT and CDR2 FYEKMQ (reference sequence). CDR3 region: CASSSPGTEAFF.

This rearrangement joins TRBV7-2 to TRBJ2-1; no DNA is available, so the TRBD2 call from TCRdb remains unchecked. Germline V lookup: CDR1 SGHTA, CDR2 FQGNSA. The CDR3 is 15 amino acids. The CDR3: CASRWTSGGANEQFF.

The chain links TRBV14 to TRBJ2-7; TCRdb selects TRBD2, and the lack of DNA leaves this call unchecked. The CDR3 totals 16 residues. The germline V gene has CDR1 SGHDN and CDR2 FVKESK. CDR3 region: CASSLGTSAYSYEQYF.

V is TRBV10-3 and J is TRBJ1-2; TCRdb calls TRBD1, which cannot be checked without DNA. The V gene's germline CDR1 is ENHRY and CDR2 SYGVKD. CDR3 length: 17 residues. The CDR3 spells CAISDVGTRSTNYGYTF.

CDR3 residues: CSVTLAGYNEQFF. The rearrangement joins TRBV29-1 to TRBJ2-1; TCRdb lists TRBD2, though no DNA is available to test this call. The CDR3 has 13 amino acids. Germline V gene lookup returns CDR1 SQVTM and CDR2 ANQGSEA.

J is TRBJ2-3 and V is TRBV29-1; checking the TCRdb D call of TRBD1 is not possible without DNA. The CDR3 has 14 residues. Germline assignment: CDR1 SQVTM and CDR2 ANQGSEA. The CDR3 loop reads CSVVGGGPTDTQYF.

J is TRBJ2-2 and V is TRBV29-1; checking the TCRdb D call of TRBD2 is not possible without DNA. The CDR3 contains 11 residues. Germline assignment: CDR1 SQVTM and CDR2 ANQGSEA. The CDR3 spells CSAAAGGELFF.

The gene calls are TRBV20-1 and TRBJ2-1; TCRdb returns TRBD2, unconfirmable since there is no DNA. The CDR3 totals 15 residues. Germline loops: CDR1 DFQATT, CDR2 SNEGSKA (reference sequence). This CDR3 reads CSATLAGVTYNEQFF.

This chain uses TRBV6-2 or TRBV6-3 with TRBJ2-7; the TRBD2 assignment by TCRdb is unverifiable without DNA. This CDR3 has 13 residues. Germline V lookup: CDR1 MNHEY, CDR2 SVGEGT. The CDR3 reads CASSERYGYEQYF.

The chain uses TRBV11-2 and TRBJ2-7; the TCRdb call, TRBD2, lacks DNA for checking. This CDR3 has 16 amino acids. Germline CDR1 SGHAT, CDR2 FQNNGV. The CDR3 reads CASSFQTGLENYEQYF.

The gene calls are TRBV29-1 and TRBJ2-5. The CDR3 is made up of 13 amino acids. Germline CDR1 reads SQVTM; CDR2 reads ANQGSEA. CDR3: CSVEMGNQETQYF.

This chain connects TRBV29-1 to TRBJ2-7; TCRdb picks TRBD1, but there is no DNA to check that call. Germline V CDR1 and CDR2: SQVTM, ANQGSEA. CDR3 length: 14 residues. CDR3 region: CSVEGQEDSYEQYF.

The rearrangement joins TRBV28 to TRBJ2-3. The CDR3 covers 16 residues. Germline V gene lookup returns CDR1 MDHEN and CDR2 SYDVKM. The CDR3 spells CASSFQLQTHTDTQYF.

This chain uses TRBV19 with TRBJ2-1. There are 15 residues in the CDR3. CDR1 is LNHDA, CDR2 SQIVND, per germline (reference sequence). The CDR3 sequence: CATAKLANSYNEQFF.

The J gene is TRBJ2-2, the V gene TRBV4-3; TCRdb's assignment of TRBD2 cannot be checked, as there is no DNA. Germline V gene lookup returns CDR1 LGHNA and CDR2 YSLEER. The CDR3 runs to 18 residues. The CDR3 spells CASSQVRAGEGPNGELFF.

The rearrangement uses TRBV7-9 and TRBJ1-2. The CDR3 runs to 13 residues. Germline V lookup: CDR1 SEHNR, CDR2 FQNEAQ (reference sequence). The chain's CDR3 is CASSLPQFHGYTF.

J is TRBJ2-2 and V is TRBV6-5. Germline lookup yields CDR1 MNHEY and CDR2 SVGAGI. This CDR3 is 14 amino acids long. Here the CDR3 reads CASSYSPAPGELFF.